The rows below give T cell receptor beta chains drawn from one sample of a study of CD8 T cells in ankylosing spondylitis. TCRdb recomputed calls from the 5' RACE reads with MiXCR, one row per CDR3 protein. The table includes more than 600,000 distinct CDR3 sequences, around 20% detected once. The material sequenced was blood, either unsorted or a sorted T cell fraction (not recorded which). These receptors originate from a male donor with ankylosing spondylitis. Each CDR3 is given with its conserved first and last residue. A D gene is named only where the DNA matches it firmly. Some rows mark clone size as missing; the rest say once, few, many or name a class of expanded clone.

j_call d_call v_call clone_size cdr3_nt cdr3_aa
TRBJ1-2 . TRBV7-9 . TGTGCCAGCAGCTTCGGTGAGGGTGGCTACACCTTC CASSFGEGGYTF
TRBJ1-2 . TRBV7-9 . TGTGCCAGCAGCGACGACAGACCTAACTATGGCTACACCTTC CASSDDRPNYGYTF
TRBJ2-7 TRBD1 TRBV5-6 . TGTGCCAGCAGCTTGAAATTTGGACAGGTTTCCTACGAGCAGTACTTC CASSLKFGQVSYEQYF
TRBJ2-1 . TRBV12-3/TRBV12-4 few TGTGCCAGCAGTCGACTACTGTTGGCTTACAATGAGCAGTTCTTC CASSRLLLAYNEQFF
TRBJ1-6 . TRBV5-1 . TGCGCCAGCAGCTTGGTGGGGGCCCATAATTCACCCCTCCACTTT CASSLVGAHNSPLHF
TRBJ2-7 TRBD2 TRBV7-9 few TGTGCCAGCAGCTGGGCTAGCGGGGGGACCTCCTACGAGCAGTACTTC CASSWASGGTSYEQYF
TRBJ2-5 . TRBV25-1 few TGTGCCAGCAGTACCGGGACGTTCCAAGAGACCCAGTACTTC CASSTGTFQETQYF
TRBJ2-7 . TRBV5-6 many TGTGCCAGCAGCTTAGTAACCGGGACCGGGCGGAACGAGCAGTACTTC CASSLVTGTGRNEQYF
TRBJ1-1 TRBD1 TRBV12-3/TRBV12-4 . TGTGCCAGCAAACAGGGACAGGTGGGTGAAGCTTTCTTT CASKQGQVGEAFF
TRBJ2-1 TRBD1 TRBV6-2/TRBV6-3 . TGTGCCAGCAGTAGGGACAGGGATGAGGACAATGAGCAGTTCTTC CASSRDRDEDNEQFF
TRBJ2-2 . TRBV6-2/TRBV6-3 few TGTGCCACCCTAGCGCCGAACACCGGGGAGCTGTTTTTT CATLAPNTGELFF
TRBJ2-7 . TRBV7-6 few TGTGCCAGCAGCTTAGTCGCGGGACCCTACGAGCAGTACTTC CASSLVAGPYEQYF
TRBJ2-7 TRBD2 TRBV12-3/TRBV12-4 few TGTGCCAGCAGTCCCCTACTAGCGGGAGGGAGGGAGCAGTACTTC CASSPLLAGGREQYF
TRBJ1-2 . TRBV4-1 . TGCGCCAGCAGCCAAGTCGGAGTGGGCTATGGCTACACCTTC CASSQVGVGYGYTF
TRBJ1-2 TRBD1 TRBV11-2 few TGTGCCAGCGGGCCGACAGGGGCCTATGGCTACACCTTC CASGPTGAYGYTF
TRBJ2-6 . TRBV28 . TGTGCCAGCAGTCAGCACTTTGGGGCCAACGTCCTGACTTTC CASSQHFGANVLTF
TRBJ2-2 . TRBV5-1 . TGCGCCAGCAGCTTGGACGCCTCCAGGGAACCCGGGGAGCTGTTTTTT CASSLDASREPGELFF
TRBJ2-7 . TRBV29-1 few TGCAGCGTTGTAGGGGTAGGGTTTATTGAGCAGTACTTC CSVVGVGFIEQYF
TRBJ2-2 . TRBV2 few TGTGCCAGCAGCCGGCCCCCGGTCCGGGAGCTGTTTTTT CASSRPPVRELFF
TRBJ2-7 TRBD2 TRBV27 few TGTGCCAGCAGTTTCCGTCCGTCCCCTAGCGGGAGGTTCTACGAGCAGTACTTC CASSFRPSPSGRFYEQYF
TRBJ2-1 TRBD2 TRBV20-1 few TGCAGTGCTACAGCGGGGCCTTGGAATGAGCAGTTCTTC CSATAGPWNEQFF
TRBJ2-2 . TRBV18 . TGTGCCAGCTCACCAGGGCAGGAAGACACCGGGGAGCTGTTTTTT CASSPGQEDTGELFF
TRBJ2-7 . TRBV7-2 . TGTGCCAGCGGGTTTGGAAGCTCCTACGAGCAGTACTTC CASGFGSSYEQYF
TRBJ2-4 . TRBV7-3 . TGTGCCAGCAGCCCTTCGGGACCTACTAACATTCAGTACTTC CASSPSGPTNIQYF
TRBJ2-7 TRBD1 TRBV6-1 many TGTGCCAGCAGTGAAGGGACAGGGGGTTTCTACGAGCAGTACTTC CASSEGTGGFYEQYF
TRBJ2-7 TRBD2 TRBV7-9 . TGTGCCAGCAGCCATAGCGGGAGGGCCGAGGAGCAGTACTTC CASSHSGRAEEQYF
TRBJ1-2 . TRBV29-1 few TGCAGCGTTGAAGAAGCCCGCCGTGGCGGGGGCCCTGGCTACACCTTC CSVEEARRGGGPGYTF